This is a list of T cell receptor beta chains from one sample in a study of CD8 T cells in ankylosing spondylitis. TCRdb re-derived calls from the 5' RACE reads in MiXCR, one entry per CDR3 protein. The data hold hundreds of thousands of distinct CDR3 sequences, with roughly 24% observed a single time. The source material was blood, either unsorted or a sorted T cell fraction (not recorded which). The source is a male donor with ankylosing spondylitis or in good health (not recorded which). Each CDR3 is given with its conserved first and last residue. Each record gives: J gene, V gene, CDR3 protein.

TRBJ2-3,TRBV7-2,CASSSDSSRTDTQYF
TRBJ2-7,TRBV20-1,CSQRDLPNHSYEQYF
TRBJ2-2,TRBV21-1,CASSKRDRETANTGELFF
TRBJ2-4,TRBV12-3/TRBV12-4,CASRRGQAIQYF
TRBJ2-4,TRBV4-2,CASSQEACDGAKNIQYF
TRBJ2-7,TRBV20-1,CSARVGVAGEQYF
TRBJ1-5,TRBV4-2,CASSRRLTGTGDSNQPQHF
TRBJ2-1,TRBV6-1,CASRDQFVGEQFF
TRBJ2-2,TRBV7-9,CASRSDRGPTGELFF
TRBJ2-1,TRBV20-1,CSARDPGTSGIRNNEQFF
TRBJ2-3,TRBV10-3,CAISERVAGGTDTQYF
TRBJ2-7,TRBV20-1,CSARAGGNAYEQYF
TRBJ2-1,TRBV9,CASSVTPYSSYNEQFF
TRBJ2-7,TRBV29-1,CSVMWTGSYEQYF
TRBJ2-1,TRBV20-1,CSAEAADEQFF
TRBJ2-5,TRBV6-5,CASSYDPTETQYF
TRBJ2-3,TRBV24-1,CATSDPRGASPTQYF
TRBJ2-1,TRBV29-1,CSVELGNEQFF
TRBJ2-1,TRBV10-3,CAISEGSGSSYNEQFF
TRBJ2-3,TRBV29-1,CSVEVGGTDTQYF
TRBJ2-7,TRBV6-5,CASSSRDRVSEQYF
TRBJ2-1,TRBV18,CASSPPSREGLDEQFF
TRBJ2-7,TRBV7-9,CASSLTGQASEQYF
TRBJ2-7,TRBV7-2,CASSLDLAGDREQYF
TRBJ2-3,TRBV4-2,CASSQRTPTDTQYF
TRBJ2-7,TRBV20-1,CSAGTVTYEQYF
TRBJ2-1,TRBV5-5,CASSLAGGSPYSYNEQFF
TRBJ2-3,TRBV5-1,CASSLAGLAADTQYF
TRBJ2-5,TRBV7-2,CASSFVLAGKETQYF
TRBJ1-6,TRBV27,CASSQGGWNSPLHF
TRBJ2-2,TRBV5-4,CASSLGFGGAGARTGELFF
TRBJ2-2,TRBV7-9,CASTLAGAGTGELFF
TRBJ2-1,TRBV12-3/TRBV12-4,CASSLHNKQFF
TRBJ2-2,TRBV29-1,CSVRQGVGELFF
TRBJ2-6,TRBV6-2/TRBV6-3,CASSYPTSGRPLWANVLTF
TRBJ2-3,TRBV6-1,CARRWVAGSTDTQYF
TRBJ2-1,TRBV7-7,CASSLGLGGEQFF